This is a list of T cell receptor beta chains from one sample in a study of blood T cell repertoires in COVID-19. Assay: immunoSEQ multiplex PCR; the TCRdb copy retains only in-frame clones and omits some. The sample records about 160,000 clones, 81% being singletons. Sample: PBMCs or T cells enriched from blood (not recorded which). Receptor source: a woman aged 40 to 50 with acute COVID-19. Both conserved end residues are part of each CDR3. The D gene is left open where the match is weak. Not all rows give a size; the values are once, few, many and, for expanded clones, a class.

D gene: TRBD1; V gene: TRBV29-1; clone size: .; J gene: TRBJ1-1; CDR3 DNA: TGCAGCGCATGGGACAGGGGAAACACTGAAGCTTTCTTT; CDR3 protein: CSAWDRGNTEAFF
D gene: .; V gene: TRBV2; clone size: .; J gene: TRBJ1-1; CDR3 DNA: TGTGCCAGCAGACAAGACAGAAACACTGAAGCTTTCTTT; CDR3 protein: CASRQDRNTEAFF
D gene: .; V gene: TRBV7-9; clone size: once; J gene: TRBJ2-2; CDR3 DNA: TGTGCCAGCAGCTACCACCTAGGGCGGGAAGGGAACACCGGGGAGCTGTTTTTT; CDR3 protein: CASSYHLGREGNTGELFF
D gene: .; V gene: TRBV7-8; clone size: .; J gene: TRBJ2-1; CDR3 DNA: TGTGCCAGCAGCTTACTAGGGGAACCCGTATTCAATGAGCAGTTCTTC; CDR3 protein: CASSLLGEPVFNEQFF
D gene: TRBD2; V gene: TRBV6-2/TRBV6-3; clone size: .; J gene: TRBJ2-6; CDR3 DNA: TGTGCCAGCAGTAAAGCCTGGACTAGCGGGGAGGCCGGGGCCAACGTCCTGACTTTC; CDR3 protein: CASSKAWTSGEAGANVLTF
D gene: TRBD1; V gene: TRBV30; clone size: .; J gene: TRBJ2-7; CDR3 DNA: TGTGCCTGGAGTGTAGGGTCAGGGGGCCGATACGAGCAGTACTTC; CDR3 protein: CAWSVGSGGRYEQYF
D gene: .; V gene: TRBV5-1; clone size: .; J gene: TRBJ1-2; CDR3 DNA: TGCGCCAGCAGCACTGAGGGATATGGCTACACCTTC; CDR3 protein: CASSTEGYGYTF
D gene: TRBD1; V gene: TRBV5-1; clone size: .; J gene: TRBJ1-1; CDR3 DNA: TGCGCCAGCCGAAGGACAGGGGGGACGGACACTGAAGCTTTCTTT; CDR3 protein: CASRRTGGTDTEAFF
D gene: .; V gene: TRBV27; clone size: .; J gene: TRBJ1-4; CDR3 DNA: TGTGCCAGCAGTTTTAATTTCGGCAGGGATGAAAAACTGTTTTTT; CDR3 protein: CASSFNFGRDEKLFF
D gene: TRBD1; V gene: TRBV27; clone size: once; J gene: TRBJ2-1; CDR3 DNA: TGTGCCAGCAGCCTGACAGGGGGTTCTCACAATGAGCAGTTCTTC; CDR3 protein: CASSLTGGSHNEQFF
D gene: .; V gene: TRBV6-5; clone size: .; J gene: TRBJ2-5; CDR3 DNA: TGTGCCAGCAGCACGGGACAAGCATCTCAAGAGACCCAGTACTTC; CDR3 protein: CASSTGQASQETQYF
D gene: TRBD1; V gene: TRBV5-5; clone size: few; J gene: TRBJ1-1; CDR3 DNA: TGTGCCAGCAGCTTGTGGGACAGGGAGGTTCCTGAAGCTTTCTTT; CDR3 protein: CASSLWDREVPEAFF
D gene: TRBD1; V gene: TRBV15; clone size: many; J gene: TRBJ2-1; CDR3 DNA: TGTGCCACCAGCAGGATAACAGGGGTGGGCAATGAGCAGTTCTTC; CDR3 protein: CATSRITGVGNEQFF
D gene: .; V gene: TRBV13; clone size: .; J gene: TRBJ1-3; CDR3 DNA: TGTGCCAGCACCACTTCCCCTGGAAACACCATATATTTT; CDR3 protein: CASTTSPGNTIYF
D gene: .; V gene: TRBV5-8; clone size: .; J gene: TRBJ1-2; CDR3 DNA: TGTGCCAGCAGCCGTGAGGGCACAATGGGCTATGGCTACACCTTC; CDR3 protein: CASSREGTMGYGYTF
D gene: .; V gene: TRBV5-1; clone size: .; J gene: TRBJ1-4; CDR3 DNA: TGCGCCAGCAGCAGTCGGGCGGGGATTACTAATGAAAAACTGTTTTTT; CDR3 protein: CASSSRAGITNEKLFF
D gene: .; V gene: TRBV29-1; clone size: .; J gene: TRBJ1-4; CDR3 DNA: TGCAGCGTTGAGCAGAACCCTAATGAAAAACTGTTTTTT; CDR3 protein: CSVEQNPNEKLFF
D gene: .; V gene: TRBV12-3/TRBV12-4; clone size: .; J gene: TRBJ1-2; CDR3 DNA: TGTGCCAGCAGTTTCGTTACGGGTGGCTACACCTTC; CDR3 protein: CASSFVTGGYTF
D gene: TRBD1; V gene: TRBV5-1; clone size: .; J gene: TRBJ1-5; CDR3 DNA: TGCGCCAGCAGCGCCGGGACAGGGAATCAGCCCCAGCATTTT; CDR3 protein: CASSAGTGNQPQHF
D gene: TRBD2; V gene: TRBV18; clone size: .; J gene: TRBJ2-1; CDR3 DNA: TGTGCCAGCTCAGACGGACTAGCGGCTTACAATGAGCAGTTCTTC; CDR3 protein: CASSDGLAAYNEQFF
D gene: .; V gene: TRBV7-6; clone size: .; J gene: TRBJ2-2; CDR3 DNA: TGTGCCAGCAGCTTAGCAGGAGCGAACACCGGGGAGCTGTTTTTT; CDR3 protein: CASSLAGANTGELFF
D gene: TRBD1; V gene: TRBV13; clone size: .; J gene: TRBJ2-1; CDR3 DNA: TGTGCCAGCAGCAGCTTTCGTTCCTTCGGGACAGGATTCTACAATGAGCAGTTCTTC; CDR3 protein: CASSSFRSFGTGFYNEQFF
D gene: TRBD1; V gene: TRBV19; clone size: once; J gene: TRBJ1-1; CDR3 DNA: TGTGCCAGTAGTCCCGGACAGGGTTTCAGGGCTTTCTTT; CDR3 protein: CASSPGQGFRAFF
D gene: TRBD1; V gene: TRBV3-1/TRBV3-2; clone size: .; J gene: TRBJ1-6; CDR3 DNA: TGTGCCAGCGGGGACAGGGCCAATAATTCACCCCTCCACTTT; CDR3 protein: CASGDRANNSPLHF
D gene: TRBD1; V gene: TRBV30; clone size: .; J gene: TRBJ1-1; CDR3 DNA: TGTGCCTCCCGACAGGGTGGTAAAAGACCTGAAGCTTTCTTT; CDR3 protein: CASRQGGKRPEAFF
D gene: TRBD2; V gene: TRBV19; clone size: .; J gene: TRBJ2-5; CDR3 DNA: TGTGCCAGTAGTGCCAAGGGACTAGCGGGGCCTCCCCAAGAGACCCAGTACTTC; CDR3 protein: CASSAKGLAGPPQETQYF
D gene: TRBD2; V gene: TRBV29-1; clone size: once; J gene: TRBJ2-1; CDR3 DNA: TGCAGCGTTGAAGATGGGACTAGCAGATCGTACAATGAGCAGTTCTTC; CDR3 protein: CSVEDGTSRSYNEQFF
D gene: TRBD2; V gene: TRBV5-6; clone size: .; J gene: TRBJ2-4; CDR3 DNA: TGTGCCAGCAGCTTTAGACTAGCGGGAGCGGGGCCAGCCAAAAACATTCAGTACTTC; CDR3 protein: CASSFRLAGAGPAKNIQYF
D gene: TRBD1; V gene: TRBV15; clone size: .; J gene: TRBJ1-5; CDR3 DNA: TGTGCCACCAGCAGAGGGACAGGGGGGACCAATCAGCCCCAGCATTTT; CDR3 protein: CATSRGTGGTNQPQHF
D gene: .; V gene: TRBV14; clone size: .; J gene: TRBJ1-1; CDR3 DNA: TGTGCCAGCAGCCGAAATCAGGGGAGACTGAACACTGAAGCTTTCTTT; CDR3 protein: CASSRNQGRLNTEAFF